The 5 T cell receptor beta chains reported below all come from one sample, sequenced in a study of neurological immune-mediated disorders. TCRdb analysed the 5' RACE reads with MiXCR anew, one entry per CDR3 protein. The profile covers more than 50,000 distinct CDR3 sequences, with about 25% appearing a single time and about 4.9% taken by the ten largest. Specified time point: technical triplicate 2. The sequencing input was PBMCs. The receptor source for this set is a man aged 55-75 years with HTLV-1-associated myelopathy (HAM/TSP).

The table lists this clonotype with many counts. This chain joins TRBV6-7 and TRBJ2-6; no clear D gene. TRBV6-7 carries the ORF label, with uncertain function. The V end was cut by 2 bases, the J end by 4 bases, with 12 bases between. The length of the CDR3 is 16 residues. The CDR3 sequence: CASSYLDEPGANVLTF. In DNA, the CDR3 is TGTGCCAGCAGTTACCTCGATGAGCCCGGGGCCAACGTCCTGACTTTC.

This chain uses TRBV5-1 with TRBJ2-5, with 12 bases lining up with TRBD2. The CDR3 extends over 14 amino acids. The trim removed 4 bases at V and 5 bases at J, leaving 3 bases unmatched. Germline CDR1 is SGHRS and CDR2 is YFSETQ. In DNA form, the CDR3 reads TGCGCCAGCAGCCACGGGACTAGCGGGGAGACCCAGTACTTC. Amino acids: CASSHGTSGETQYF.

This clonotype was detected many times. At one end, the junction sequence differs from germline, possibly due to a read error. DNA of the CDR3: TGTGCCAGCATTTACGGCTTGGTCACTGAAGCTTTCTTT. Translated, it gives CASIYGLVTEAFF. The gene calls are TRBV6-6 and TRBJ1-1; D uncertain. From germline, CDR1 is MNHNY and CDR2 SVGAGI (reference sequence). The CDR3 consists of 13 residues.

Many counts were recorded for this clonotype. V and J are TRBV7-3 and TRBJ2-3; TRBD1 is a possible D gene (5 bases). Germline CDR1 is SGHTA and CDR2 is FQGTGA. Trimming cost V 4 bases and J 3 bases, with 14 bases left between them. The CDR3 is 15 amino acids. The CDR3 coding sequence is TGTGCCAGCAGCTCAGCCGGGCCAGGGACAGATACGCAGTATTTT. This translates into CASSSAGPGTDTQYF.

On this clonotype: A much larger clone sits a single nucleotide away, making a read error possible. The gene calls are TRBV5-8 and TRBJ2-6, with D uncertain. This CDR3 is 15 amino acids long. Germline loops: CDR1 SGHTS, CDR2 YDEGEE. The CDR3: CAISLWQSGANVLTF. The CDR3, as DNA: TGTGCCATCAGCTTATGGCAATCTGGGGCCAACGTCCTGACTTTC. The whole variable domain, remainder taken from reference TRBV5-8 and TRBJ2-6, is EAGVTQSPTHLIKTRGQQATLRCSPISGHTSVYWYQQALGLGLQFLLWYDEGEERNRGNFPPRFSGRQFPNYSSELNVNALELEDSALYLCAISLWQSGANVLTFGAGSRLTVL.